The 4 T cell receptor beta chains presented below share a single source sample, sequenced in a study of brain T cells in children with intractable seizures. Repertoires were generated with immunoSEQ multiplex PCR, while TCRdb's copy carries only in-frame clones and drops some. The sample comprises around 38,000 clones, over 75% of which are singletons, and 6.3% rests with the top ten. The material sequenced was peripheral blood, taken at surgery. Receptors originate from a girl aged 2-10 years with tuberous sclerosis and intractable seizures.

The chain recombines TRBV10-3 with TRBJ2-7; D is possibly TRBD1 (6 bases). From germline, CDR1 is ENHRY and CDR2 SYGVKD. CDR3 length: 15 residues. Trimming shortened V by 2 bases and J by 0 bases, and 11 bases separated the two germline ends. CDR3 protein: CAISETGIGSYEQYV. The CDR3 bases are TGTGCCATCAGTGAGACAGGGATCGGCTCCTACGAGCAGTACGTC.

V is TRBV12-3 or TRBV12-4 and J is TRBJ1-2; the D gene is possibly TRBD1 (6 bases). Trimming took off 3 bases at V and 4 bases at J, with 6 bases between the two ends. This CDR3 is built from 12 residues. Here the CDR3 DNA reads TGTGCCAGCAGTTTCAGGGGCTATGGCTACACCTTC. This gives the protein CASSFRGYGYTF.

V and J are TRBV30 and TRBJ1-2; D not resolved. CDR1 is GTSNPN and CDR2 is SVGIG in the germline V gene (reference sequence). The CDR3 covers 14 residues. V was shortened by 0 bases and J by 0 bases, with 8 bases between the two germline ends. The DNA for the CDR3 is TGTGCCTGGAGTGTTGGACTATCTAACTATGGCTACACCTTC. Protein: CAWSVGLSNYGYTF.

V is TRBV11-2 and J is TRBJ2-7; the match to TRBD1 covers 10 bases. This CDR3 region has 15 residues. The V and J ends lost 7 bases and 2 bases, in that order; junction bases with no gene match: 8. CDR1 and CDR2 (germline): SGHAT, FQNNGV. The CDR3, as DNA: TGTGCCAGCACCCTGATCGGGACAGGGGCCTACGAGCAGTACTTC. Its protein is CASTLIGTGAYEQYF.